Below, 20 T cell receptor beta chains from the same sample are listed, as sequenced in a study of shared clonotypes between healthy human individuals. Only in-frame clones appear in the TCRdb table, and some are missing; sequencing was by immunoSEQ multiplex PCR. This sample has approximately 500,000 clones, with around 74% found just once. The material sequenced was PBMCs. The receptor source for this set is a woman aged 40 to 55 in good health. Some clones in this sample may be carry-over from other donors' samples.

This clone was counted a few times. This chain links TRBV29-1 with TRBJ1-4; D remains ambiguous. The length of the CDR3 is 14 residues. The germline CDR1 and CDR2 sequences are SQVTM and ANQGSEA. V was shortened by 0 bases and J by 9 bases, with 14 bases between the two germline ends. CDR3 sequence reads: CSVEDPGRDQKLFF. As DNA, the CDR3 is TGCAGCGTTGAAGATCCGGGCCGCGATCAAAAACTGTTTTTT.

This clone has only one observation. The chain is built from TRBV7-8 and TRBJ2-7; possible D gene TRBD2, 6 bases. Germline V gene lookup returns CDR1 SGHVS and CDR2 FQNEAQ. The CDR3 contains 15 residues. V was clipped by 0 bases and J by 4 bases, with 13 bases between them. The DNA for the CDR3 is TGTGCCAGCAGCTTAGCCCGGGACTTGATTTACGAGCAGTACTTC. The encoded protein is CASSLARDLIYEQYF.

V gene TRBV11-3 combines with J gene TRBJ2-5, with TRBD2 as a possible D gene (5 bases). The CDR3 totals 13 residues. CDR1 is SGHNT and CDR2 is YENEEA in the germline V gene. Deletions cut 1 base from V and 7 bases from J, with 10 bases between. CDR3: CASSLGRRGTQYF. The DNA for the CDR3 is TGTGCCAGCAGCTTAGGCAGACGGGGGACCCAGTACTTC. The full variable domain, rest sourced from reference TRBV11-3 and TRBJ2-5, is EAGVVQSPRYKIIEKKQPVAFWCNPISGHNTLYWYLQNLGQGPELLIRYENEEAVDDSQLPKDRFSAERLKGVDSTLKIQPAELGDSAVYLCASSLGRRGTQYFGPGTRLLVL.

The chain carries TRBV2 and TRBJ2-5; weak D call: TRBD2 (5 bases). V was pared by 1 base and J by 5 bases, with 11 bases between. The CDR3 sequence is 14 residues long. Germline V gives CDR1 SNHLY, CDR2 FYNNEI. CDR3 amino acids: CASSEGSSAETQYF. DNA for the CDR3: TGTGCCAGCAGTGAAGGGAGTAGCGCGGAGACCCAGTACTTC.

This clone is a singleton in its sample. CDR3 nucleotide sequence: TGTGCCAGCGGCGTAACTGGCAGCTCCTACAATGAGCAGTTCTTC. It encodes CASGVTGSSYNEQFF. J is TRBJ2-1 and V is TRBV5-4; unclear D gene. Trimming removed 7 bases at V and 0 bases at J, with 14 bases between. Germline CDR1 reads SGHNT; CDR2 reads YYREEE (reference sequence). This CDR3 region has 15 residues.

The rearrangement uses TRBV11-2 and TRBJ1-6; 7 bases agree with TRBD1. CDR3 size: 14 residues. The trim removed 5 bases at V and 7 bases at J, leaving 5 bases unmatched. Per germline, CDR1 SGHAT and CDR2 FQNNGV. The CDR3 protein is CASSKGDRNSPLHF. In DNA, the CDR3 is TGTGCCAGCAGCAAGGGGGACAGAAATTCACCCCTCCACTTT.

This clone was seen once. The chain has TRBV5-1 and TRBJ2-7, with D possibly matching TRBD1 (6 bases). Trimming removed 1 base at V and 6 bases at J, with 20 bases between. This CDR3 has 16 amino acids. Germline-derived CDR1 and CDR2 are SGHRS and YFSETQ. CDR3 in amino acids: CASSLSPDRTVGEQYF. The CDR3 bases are TGCGCCAGCAGCTTGAGCCCTGACAGGACCGTGGGCGAGCAGTACTTC.

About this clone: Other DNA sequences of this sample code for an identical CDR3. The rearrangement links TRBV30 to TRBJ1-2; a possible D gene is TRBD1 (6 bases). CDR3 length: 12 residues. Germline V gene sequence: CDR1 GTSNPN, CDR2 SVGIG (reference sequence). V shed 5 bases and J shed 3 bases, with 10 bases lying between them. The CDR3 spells CAWSPGDYGYTF. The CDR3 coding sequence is TGTGCCTGGTCCCCAGGGGACTATGGCTACACCTTC.

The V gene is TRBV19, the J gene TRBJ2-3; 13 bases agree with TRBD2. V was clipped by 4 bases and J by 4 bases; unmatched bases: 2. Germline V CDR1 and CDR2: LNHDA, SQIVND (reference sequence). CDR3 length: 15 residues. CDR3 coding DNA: TGTGCCAGTAGTAGGACTAGCGGGAGTTCAGATACGCAGTATTTT. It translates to CASSRTSGSSDTQYF.

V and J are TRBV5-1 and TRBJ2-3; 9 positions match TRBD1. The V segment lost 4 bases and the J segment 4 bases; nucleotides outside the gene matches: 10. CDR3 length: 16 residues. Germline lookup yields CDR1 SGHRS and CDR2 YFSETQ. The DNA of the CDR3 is TGCGCCAGCAGCCACGACGGACAGGGGAATGCAGATACGCAGTATTTT. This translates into CASSHDGQGNADTQYF.

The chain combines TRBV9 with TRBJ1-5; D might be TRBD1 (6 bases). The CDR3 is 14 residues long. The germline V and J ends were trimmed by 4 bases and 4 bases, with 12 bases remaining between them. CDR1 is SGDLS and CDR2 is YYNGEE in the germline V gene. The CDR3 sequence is CASSPGQLNQPQHF. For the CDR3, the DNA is TGTGCCAGCAGCCCTGGACAGTTGAATCAGCCCCAGCATTTT.

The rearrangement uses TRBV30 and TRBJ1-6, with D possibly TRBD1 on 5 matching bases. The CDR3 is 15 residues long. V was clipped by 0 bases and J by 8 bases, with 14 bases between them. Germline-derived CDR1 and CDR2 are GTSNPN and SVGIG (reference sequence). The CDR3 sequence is CAWSVLRRGDSPLHF. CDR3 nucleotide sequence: TGTGCCTGGAGTGTACTAAGACGGGGGGATTCACCCCTCCACTTT.

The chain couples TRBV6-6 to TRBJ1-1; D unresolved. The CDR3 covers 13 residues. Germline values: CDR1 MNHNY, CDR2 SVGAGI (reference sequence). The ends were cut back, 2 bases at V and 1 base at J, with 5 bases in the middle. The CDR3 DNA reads TGTGCCAGCAGTTACGCGGAGAACACTGAAGCTTTCTTT. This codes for CASSYAENTEAFF.

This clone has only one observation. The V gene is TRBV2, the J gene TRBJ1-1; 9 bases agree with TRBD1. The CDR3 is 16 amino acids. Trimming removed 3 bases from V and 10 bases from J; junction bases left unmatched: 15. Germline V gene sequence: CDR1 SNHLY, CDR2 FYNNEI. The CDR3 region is CASSEMGTGTGPRAFF. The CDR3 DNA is TGTGCCAGCAGTGAGATGGGCACCGGGACAGGGCCGAGAGCTTTCTTT.

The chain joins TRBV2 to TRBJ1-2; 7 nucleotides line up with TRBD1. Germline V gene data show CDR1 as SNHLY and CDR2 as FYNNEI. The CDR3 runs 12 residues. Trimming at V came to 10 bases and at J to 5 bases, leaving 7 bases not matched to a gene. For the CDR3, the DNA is TGTGCCAAAACAGGGGAGAGTTATGGCTACACCTTC. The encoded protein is CAKTGESYGYTF.

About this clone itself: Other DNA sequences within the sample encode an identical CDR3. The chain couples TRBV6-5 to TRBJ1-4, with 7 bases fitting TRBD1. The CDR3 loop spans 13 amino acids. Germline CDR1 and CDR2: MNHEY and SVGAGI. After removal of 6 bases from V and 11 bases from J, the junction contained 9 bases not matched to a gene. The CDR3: CASRFRQGEKLFF. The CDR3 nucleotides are TGTGCCAGCAGGTTCCGTCAGGGGGAGAAACTGTTTTTT.

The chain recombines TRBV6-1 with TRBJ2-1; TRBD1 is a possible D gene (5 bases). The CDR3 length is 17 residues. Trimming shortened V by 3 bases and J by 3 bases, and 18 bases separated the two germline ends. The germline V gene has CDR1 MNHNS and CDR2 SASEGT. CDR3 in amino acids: CASSEESGLFFYNEQFF. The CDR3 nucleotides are TGTGCCAGCAGTGAGGAGTCAGGGCTTTTCTTCTACAATGAGCAGTTCTTC.

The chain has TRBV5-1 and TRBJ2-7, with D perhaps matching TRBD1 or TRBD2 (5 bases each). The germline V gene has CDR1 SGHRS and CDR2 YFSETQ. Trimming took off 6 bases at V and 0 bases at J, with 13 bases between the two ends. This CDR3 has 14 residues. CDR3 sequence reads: CASTRDGSSYEQYF. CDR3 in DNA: TGCGCCAGCACCCGGGACGGCAGCTCCTACGAGCAGTACTTC.

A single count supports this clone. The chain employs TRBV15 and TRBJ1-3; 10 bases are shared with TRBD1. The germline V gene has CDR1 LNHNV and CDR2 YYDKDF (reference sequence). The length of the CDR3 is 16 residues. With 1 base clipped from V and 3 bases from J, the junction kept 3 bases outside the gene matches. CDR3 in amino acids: CATSRGDRGGGNTIYF. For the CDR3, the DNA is TGTGCCACCAGCAGAGGGGACAGGGGTGGTGGAAACACCATATATTTT.

CDR3 residues: CASSAPWSGANTGELFF. For the CDR3, the DNA is TGTGCCAGCAGCGCCCCGTGGAGCGGGGCAAACACCGGGGAGCTGTTTTTT. This chain joins TRBV9 and TRBJ2-2, with 7 bases lining up with TRBD2. The trim removed 3 bases at V and 2 bases at J, leaving 10 bases unmatched. Per germline, CDR1 SGDLS and CDR2 YYNGEE. This CDR3 is 17 amino acids long.